The rows below give T cell receptor beta chains drawn from one sample of a study of PD-1 blockade in classical Hodgkin lymphoma. The data were produced by immunoSEQ multiplex PCR, yet TCRdb's version contains in-frame clones alone and is incomplete. Counted here are fewer than 15,000 clones, approximately 86% occurring once; the ten biggest clones make up 30% to 45%. Sequenced material: peripheral blood mononuclear cells (PBMCs), taken at baseline. Every receptor here comes from a human donor with classical Hodgkin lymphoma. CDR3s include the opening cysteine and the closing phenylalanine or tryptophan. D genes are given only for firm matches. Part of the rows lack a size; the others show once, few, many or a class for expanded clones.

>TRBD1|-|TRBV7-3|TRBJ2-3
CASSPAGTGGPDTQYF
TGTGCCAGCAGCCCCGCCGGGACAGGGGGCCCAGATACGCAGTATTTT
>-|-|TRBV1|TRBJ1-1
CHDGTEGGGPEAFF
TGCCACGACGGGACAGAAGGGGGGGGACCTGAAGCTTTCTTT
>-|-|TRBV6-6|TRBJ1-1
CASRPDPDRRAFF
TGTGCCAGCAGACCCGACCCCGACAGGAGAGCTTTCTTT
>TRBD1|-|TRBV18|TRBJ1-1
CASSPTQGAHSKAFF
TGTGCCAGCTCACCAACGCAGGGGGCGCATTCTAAGGCTTTCTTT
>-|-|TRBV7-9|TRBJ2-7
CASRRTLRENSYEQYF
TGTGCCAGCAGACGTACCTTACGGGAGAACTCCTACGAGCAGTACTTC
>-|-|TRBV10-3|TRBJ2-7
CAIGPTYEQYF
TGTGCCATCGGTCCTACCTACGAGCAGTACTTC
>TRBD2|-|TRBV4-1|TRBJ2-1
CASSQDRSSGGYNEQFF
TGCGCCAGCAGCCAAGATAGGTCTAGCGGGGGATACAATGAGCAGTTCTTC
>-|-|TRBV19|TRBJ2-4
CASSDDRFSPNIQYF
TGTGCCAGTAGTGACGACAGGTTTAGCCCAAACATTCAGTACTTC
>-|few|TRBV6-6|TRBJ2-3
CASRDPGGSTDTQYF
TGTGCCAGCAGAGACCCGGGGGGCTCGACAGATACGCAGTATTTT
>-|-|TRBV30|TRBJ1-5
CAWSVGGRQPQHF
TGTGCCTGGAGTGTTGGGGGCAGGCAGCCCCAGCATTTT
>-|once|TRBV19|TRBJ1-3
CASSRQVSGNTIYF
TGTGCCAGTAGTAGACAGGTATCTGGAAACACCATATATTTT